This T cell receptor (beta chain) derives from a study of cytomegalovirus exposure and HLA in healthy donors. Study findings and constraints: A later analysis revealed that TCR association rates differed between HLA loci, peaking at DRB1 and bottoming out at HLA-C.

Among the donors, all were healthy bone marrow donors. About this clone: What it recognizes is unknown.

A multiplex PCR was run with 60 Vbeta primers and 13 Jbeta primers. The data were produced by immunoSEQ multiplex PCR, yet TCRdb's version contains in-frame clones alone and is incomplete. The data contain about 140,000 clones, approximately 78% of them singletons. V was cut by 1 base and J by 3 bases, with 13 bases left in between. The CDR3 spans 15 residues. The germline gives CDR1 SGHTA, CDR2 FQGNSA. The sequenced sample was PBMCs. The TCR was taken from a female donor in good health and CMV-seronegative. The rearrangement links TRBV7-2 to TRBJ2-7; TRBD2 is a possible D gene (6 bases). The CDR3 here is CASSLGAGSSYEQYF. The CDR3 region has the DNA TGTGCCAGCAGCTTAGGCGCGGGGTCCAGCTACGAGCAGTACTTC.